The 3 T cell receptor beta chains reported below all come from one sample, sequenced in a study of T-cell reconstitution after alpha-beta-depleted transplantation in children. The library targeted TCRbeta and was prepared with unique molecular identifiers. TCRdb analysed the PCR reads with MiXCR anew, one entry per CDR3 protein. The table has 450,000 to 600,000 distinct CDR3 sequences, approximately 20% seen once. Sequenced here: PBMCs from the stem cell graft donor, sampled from the stem cell graft. All receptors derive from a human donor who donated a stem cell graft to a child with acute lymphoblastic leukemia.

This clonotype has just a few counts. V gene TRBV4-1 combines with J gene TRBJ2-7; 8 bases match TRBD1. Looked up from germline, CDR1 is MGHRA and CDR2 is YSYEKL. This CDR3 comprises 17 residues. V gave up 0 bases and J gave up 2 bases; unmatched junction bases: 9. This CDR3 reads CASSQDGTGGYPYEQYF. Written as DNA, the CDR3 is TGCGCCAGCAGCCAAGATGGTACAGGGGGGTACCCCTACGAGCAGTACTTC.

V is TRBV20-1 and J is TRBJ2-7; possibly TRBD1 for D (5 bases). This CDR3 is 11 amino acids long. Between the trimmed V and J ends, which lost 3 bases and 3 bases, there was a span of 6 bases. Germline CDR1 is DFQATT and CDR2 is SNEGSKA (reference sequence). CDR3 DNA sequence: TGCAGTGCTAGGGGGCACTACGAGCAGTACTTC. Its protein is CSARGHYEQYF.

This clonotype was found a few times. V gene TRBV7-6 combines with J gene TRBJ2-1; TRBD1 matches at 9 bases. This CDR3 has 16 residues. Germline CDR1 SGHVS, CDR2 FNYEAQ. V was clipped by 4 bases and J by 7 bases; unmatched bases: 11. The CDR3 DNA sequence: TGTGCCAGCAGCTCATCTCCGGGACAGGGATTAAATGAGCAGTTCTTC. Translating it yields CASSSSPGQGLNEQFF.